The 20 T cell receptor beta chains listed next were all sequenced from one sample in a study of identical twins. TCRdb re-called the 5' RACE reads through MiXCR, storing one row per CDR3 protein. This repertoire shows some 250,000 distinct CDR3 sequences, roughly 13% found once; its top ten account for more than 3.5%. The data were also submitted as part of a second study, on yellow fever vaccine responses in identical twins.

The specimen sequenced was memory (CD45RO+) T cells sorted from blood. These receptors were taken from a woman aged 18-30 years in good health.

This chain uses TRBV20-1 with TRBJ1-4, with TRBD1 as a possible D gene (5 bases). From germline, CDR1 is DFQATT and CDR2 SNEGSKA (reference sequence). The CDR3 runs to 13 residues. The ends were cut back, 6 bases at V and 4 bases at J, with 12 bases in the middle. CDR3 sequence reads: CSANKGSNEKLFF. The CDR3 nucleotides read TGCAGTGCAAACAAGGGGAGTAATGAAAAACTGTTTTTT.

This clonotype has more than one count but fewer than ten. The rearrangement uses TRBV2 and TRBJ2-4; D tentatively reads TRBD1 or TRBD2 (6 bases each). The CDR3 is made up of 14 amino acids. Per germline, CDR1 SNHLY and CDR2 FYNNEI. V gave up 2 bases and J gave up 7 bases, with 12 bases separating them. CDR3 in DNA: TGTGCCAGCAGTGAACAGCAGGGGAGGAACATTCAGTACTTC. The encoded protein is CASSEQQGRNIQYF.

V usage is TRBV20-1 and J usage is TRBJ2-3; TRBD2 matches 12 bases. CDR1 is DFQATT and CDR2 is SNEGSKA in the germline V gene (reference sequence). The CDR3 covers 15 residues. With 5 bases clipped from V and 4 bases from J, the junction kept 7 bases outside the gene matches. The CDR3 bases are TGCAGTGCTCGACAACCTAGCGGGGGGGCAGATACGCAGTATTTT. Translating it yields CSARQPSGGADTQYF.

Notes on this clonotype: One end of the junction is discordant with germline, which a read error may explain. Here the CDR3 DNA reads TGTGCCAGCAGTTTAAAGGTCCGGGATGAAGCTTTCTTT. Its protein is CASSLKVRDEAFF. V gene TRBV7-3 combines with J gene TRBJ1-1, with D unresolved. CDR1 and CDR2 from the germline V gene are SGHTA and FQGTGA. The CDR3 covers 13 residues.

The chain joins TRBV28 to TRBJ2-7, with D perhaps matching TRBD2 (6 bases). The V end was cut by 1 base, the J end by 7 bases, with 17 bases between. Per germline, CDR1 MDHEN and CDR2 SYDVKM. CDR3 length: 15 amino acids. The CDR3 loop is CASSLSTGLGGEQYF. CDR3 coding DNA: TGTGCCAGCAGTTTATCCACGGGACTTGGAGGGGAGCAGTACTTC.

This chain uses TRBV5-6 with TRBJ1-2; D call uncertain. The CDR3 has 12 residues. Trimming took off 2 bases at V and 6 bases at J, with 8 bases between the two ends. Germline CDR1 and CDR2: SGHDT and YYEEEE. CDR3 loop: CASSFGRDGYTF. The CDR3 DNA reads TGTGCCAGCAGCTTCGGTAGAGATGGCTACACCTTC.

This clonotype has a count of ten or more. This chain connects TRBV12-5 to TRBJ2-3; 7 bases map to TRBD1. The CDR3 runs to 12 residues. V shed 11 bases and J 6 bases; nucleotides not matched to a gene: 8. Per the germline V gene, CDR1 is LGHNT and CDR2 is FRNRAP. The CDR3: CAFMTGLDTQYF. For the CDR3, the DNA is TGTGCTTTCATGACAGGGTTGGATACGCAGTATTTT.

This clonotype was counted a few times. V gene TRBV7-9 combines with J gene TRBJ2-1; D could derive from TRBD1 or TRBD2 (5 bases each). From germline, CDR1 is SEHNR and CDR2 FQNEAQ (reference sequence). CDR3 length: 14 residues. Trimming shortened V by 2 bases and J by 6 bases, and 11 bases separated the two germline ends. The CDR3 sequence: CASSLHGDPNEQFF. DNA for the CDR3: TGTGCCAGCAGCTTACATGGGGACCCCAATGAGCAGTTCTTC.

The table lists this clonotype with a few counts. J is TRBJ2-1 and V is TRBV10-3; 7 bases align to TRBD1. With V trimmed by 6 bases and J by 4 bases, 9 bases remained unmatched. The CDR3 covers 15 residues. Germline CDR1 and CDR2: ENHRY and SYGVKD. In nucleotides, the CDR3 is TGTGCCATCAGACCCGACAGGGCGGCTTACAATGAGCAGTTCTTC. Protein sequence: CAIRPDRAAYNEQFF.

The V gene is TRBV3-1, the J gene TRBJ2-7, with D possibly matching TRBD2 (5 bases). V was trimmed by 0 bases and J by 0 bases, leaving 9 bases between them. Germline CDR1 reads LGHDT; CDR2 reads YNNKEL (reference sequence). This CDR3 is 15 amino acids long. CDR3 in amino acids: CASSQDPTTSYEQYF. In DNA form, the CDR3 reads TGTGCCAGCAGCCAAGACCCGACTACCTCCTACGAGCAGTACTTC.

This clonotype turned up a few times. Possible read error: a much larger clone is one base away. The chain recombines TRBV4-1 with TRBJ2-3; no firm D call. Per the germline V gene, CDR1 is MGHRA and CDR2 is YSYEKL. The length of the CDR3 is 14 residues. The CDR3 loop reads CVSSQAPVTDTQYF. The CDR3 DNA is TGCGTCAGCAGCCAAGCCCCGGTAACAGATACGCAGTATTTT.

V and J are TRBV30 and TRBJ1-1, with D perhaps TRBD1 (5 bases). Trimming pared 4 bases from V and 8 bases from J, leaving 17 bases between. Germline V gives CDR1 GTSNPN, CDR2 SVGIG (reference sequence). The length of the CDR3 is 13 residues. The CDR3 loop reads CAWNPGRVVEAFF. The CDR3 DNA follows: TGTGCCTGGAATCCGGGACGAGTGGTGGAAGCTTTCTTT. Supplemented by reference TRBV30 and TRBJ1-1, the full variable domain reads SQTIHQWPATLVQPVGSPLSLECTVEGTSNPNLYWYRQAAGRGLQLLFYSVGIGQISSEVPQNLSASRPQDRQFILSSKKLLLSDSGFYLCAWNPGRVVEAFFGQGTRLTVV.

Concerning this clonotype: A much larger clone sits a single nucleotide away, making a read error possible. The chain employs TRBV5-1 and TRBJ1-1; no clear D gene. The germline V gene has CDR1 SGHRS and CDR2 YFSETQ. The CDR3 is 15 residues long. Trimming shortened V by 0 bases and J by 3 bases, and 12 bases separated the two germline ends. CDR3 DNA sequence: TGCGCCAGCAGCTTGGAAGAGTTACCGGACACTGAAGCTTTCTTT. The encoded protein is CASSLEELPDTEAFF.

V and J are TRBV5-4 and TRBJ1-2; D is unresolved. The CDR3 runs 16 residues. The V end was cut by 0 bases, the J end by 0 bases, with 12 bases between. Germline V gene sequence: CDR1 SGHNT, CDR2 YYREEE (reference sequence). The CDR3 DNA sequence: TGTGCCAGCAGCTTGGCCAACTCACCAGCTAACTATGGCTACACCTTC. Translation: CASSLANSPANYGYTF.

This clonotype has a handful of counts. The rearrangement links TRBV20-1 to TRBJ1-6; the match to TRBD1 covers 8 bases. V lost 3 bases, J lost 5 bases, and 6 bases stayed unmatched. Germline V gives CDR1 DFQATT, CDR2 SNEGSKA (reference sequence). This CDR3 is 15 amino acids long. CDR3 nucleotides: TGCAGTGCTAGTCCAGGGGGCTCGGATAATTCACCCCTCCACTTT. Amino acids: CSASPGGSDNSPLHF.

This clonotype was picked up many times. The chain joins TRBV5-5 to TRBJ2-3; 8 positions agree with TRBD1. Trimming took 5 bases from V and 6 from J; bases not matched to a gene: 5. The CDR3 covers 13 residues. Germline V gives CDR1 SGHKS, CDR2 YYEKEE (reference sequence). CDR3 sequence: CASRPTGEDTQYF. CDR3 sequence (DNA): TGTGCCAGCAGGCCGACAGGGGAGGATACGCAGTATTTT. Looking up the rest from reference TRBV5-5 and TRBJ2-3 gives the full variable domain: DAGVTQSPTHLIKTRGQQVTLRCSPISGHKSVSWYQQVLGQGPQFIFQYYEKEERGRGNFPDRFSARQFPNYSSELNVNALLLGDSALYLCASRPTGEDTQYFGPGTRLTVL.

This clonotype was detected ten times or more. The CDR3 is CSARATGIRTDTQYF. DNA of the CDR3: TGCAGTGCTAGAGCGACGGGGATTCGCACAGATACGCAGTATTTT. This sequence joins TRBV20-1 and TRBJ2-3, with a weak D call TRBD2 (5 bases). The length of the CDR3 is 15 residues. Trimming stripped 1 base from V and 1 base from J, with 12 bases between. Per the germline V gene, CDR1 is DFQATT and CDR2 is SNEGSKA (reference sequence).

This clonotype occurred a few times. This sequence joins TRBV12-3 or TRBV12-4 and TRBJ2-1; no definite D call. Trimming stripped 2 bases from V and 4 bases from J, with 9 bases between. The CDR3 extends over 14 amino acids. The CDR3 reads CASSLWADYNEQFF. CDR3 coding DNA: TGTGCCAGCAGTTTATGGGCAGATTACAATGAGCAGTTCTTC.

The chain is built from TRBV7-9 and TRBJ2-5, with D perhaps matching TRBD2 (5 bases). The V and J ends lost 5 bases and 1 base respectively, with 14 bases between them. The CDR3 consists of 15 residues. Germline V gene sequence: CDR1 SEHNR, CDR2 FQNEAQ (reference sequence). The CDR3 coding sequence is TGTGCCAGCAGCCACGGTCGGGGAATCCAAGAGACCCAGTACTTC. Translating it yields CASSHGRGIQETQYF.

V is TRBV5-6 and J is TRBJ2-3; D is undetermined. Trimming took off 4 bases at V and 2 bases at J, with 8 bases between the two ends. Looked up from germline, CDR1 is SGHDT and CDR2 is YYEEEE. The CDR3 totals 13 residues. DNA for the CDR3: TGTGCCAGCAGCCCGGGTCACACAGATACGCAGTATTTT. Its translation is CASSPGHTDTQYF.